A selection of T cell receptor beta chains follows, all from one sample in a study of blood T cell repertoires in COVID-19. Sequenced by immunoSEQ multiplex PCR; TCRdb stores in-frame clones only, minus some. The sample yields some 330,000 clones, 88% seen once. The sequenced sample consisted of PBMCs or T cells enriched from blood (not recorded which). The receptors come from a man aged 25 to 40 who had recovered from COVID-19. The CDR3 runs from the conserved cysteine through the conserved F or W. The D gene is left open where the match is weak. A row's size may be missing; if present it is once, few, many or a size class.

cdr3_aa cdr3_nt clone_size j_call v_call d_call
CASSLGLAGTDTQYF TGTGCCAGCAGCTTAGGACTAGCGGGGACCGATACGCAGTATTTT once TRBJ2-3 TRBV7-9 TRBD2
CASSRNSGQSSYEQYF TGTGCCAGCAGCCGTAATTCGGGACAGAGTTCCTACGAGCAGTACTTC NA TRBJ2-7 TRBV11-2 TRBD1
CASSPSGRSGYTF TGTGCCAGCAGCCCCTCAGGGAGGTCAGGCTACACCTTC few TRBJ1-2 TRBV3-1/TRBV3-2 NA
CASSRGLAGEAQYF TGTGCCAGCAGCCGGGGACTAGCGGGGGAGGCCCAGTACTTC NA TRBJ2-5 TRBV3-1/TRBV3-2 TRBD2
CASSPPDSYGYTF TGTGCCAGCAGTCCCCCGGACAGCTATGGCTACACCTTC NA TRBJ1-2 TRBV28 NA
CASSLSRDRIYSYEQYF TGTGCCAGCAGCCTTTCCCGGGACAGAATATATAGTTACGAGCAGTACTTC NA TRBJ2-7 TRBV11-2 TRBD1
CASSFGDSPLHF TGTGCCAGCAGCTTCGGAGATTCACCCCTCCACTTT NA TRBJ1-6 TRBV5-6 NA
CASSLSSVFYGYTF TGTGCCAGCAGCTTAAGCTCGGTCTTCTACGGCTACACCTTC NA TRBJ1-2 TRBV7-8 NA
CASSDRGGTYNEQFF TGTGCCAGCAGTGACCGGGGGGGGACCTACAATGAGCAGTTCTTC few TRBJ2-1 TRBV25-1 TRBD2
CASSPNRGPGNTIYF TGTGCCAGCAGCCCTAACAGGGGTCCTGGAAACACCATATATTTT once TRBJ1-3 TRBV9 TRBD1
CASSLPPGQGAGRTYEQYF TGTGCCAGCAGCTTACCGCCGGGACAGGGAGCTGGTCGAACCTACGAGCAGTACTTC NA TRBJ2-7 TRBV7-9 TRBD1
CASSDTGTSGGAVFHEQFF TGTGCCAGCAGTGACACCGGGACTAGCGGGGGGGCAGTGTTCCATGAGCAGTTCTTC NA TRBJ2-1 TRBV6-4 TRBD2
CASSLLQGGRETQYF TGTGCCAGCAGCTTGCTACAGGGGGGGCGGGAGACCCAGTACTTC NA TRBJ2-5 TRBV5-6 NA
CASSLAVNTEAFF TGCGCCAGCAGCTTGGCCGTTAACACTGAAGCTTTCTTT NA TRBJ1-1 TRBV5-1 NA
CATSDGTVSTF TGTGCCACCAGTGATGGGACAGTAAGTACTTTC few TRBJ2-7 TRBV24-1 TRBD1
CAIRASAGEAYNSPLHF TGTGCCATCAGGGCTAGCGCGGGGGAGGCCTATAATTCACCCCTCCACTTT NA TRBJ1-6 TRBV10-3 NA
CASSLFSGQGNTGELFF TGTGCCAGCAGTTTATTCTCTGGGCAGGGTAATACCGGGGAGCTGTTTTTT few TRBJ2-2 TRBV27 NA
CASSLWGQGSADTQYF TGCGCCAGCAGCTTGTGGGGACAGGGGTCGGCAGATACGCAGTATTTT NA TRBJ2-3 TRBV5-1 TRBD1
CASSAGQGHQPQHF TGTGCCAGCAGCGCCGGACAGGGGCATCAGCCCCAGCATTTT NA TRBJ1-5 TRBV9 TRBD1
CASSFSQGGEQYF TGTGCCAGCAGCTTTTCCCAGGGCGGCGAGCAGTACTTC NA TRBJ2-7 TRBV11-3 NA
CASSLSQGEAFF TGTGCCAGCAGCTTGTCACAGGGCGAAGCTTTCTTT NA TRBJ1-1 TRBV5-4 NA
CASSWTGGNEQFF TGCGCCAGCAGCTGGACAGGGGGCAATGAGCAGTTCTTC few TRBJ2-1 TRBV5-1 TRBD1
CASSPGLASYEQYF TGTGCCAGCAGCCCAGGACTAGCCTCCTACGAGCAGTACTTC few TRBJ2-7 TRBV6-2/TRBV6-3 TRBD2
CSVEERRGLTEAFF TGCAGCGTTGAAGAGCGAAGGGGGCTCACTGAAGCTTTCTTT NA TRBJ1-1 TRBV29-1 TRBD1
CASSLAGAASHF TGTGCCAGCAGTTTGGCGGGAGCTGCGAGCCATTTT once TRBJ1-5 TRBV12-3/TRBV12-4 NA
CASSLVGGEAYEQYF TGCGCCAGCAGCTTGGTTGGCGGGGAAGCCTACGAGCAGTACTTC once TRBJ2-7 TRBV5-1 NA
CASNIMREEQFF TGTGCCAGCAACATTATGAGGGAGGAGCAGTTCTTC NA TRBJ2-1 TRBV7-2 NA
CASSPPPGPYEQYF TGTGCCAGCTCACCACCACCGGGTCCCTACGAGCAGTACTTC NA TRBJ2-7 TRBV18 NA
CASSPLTTGQGISPLHF TGTGCCAGCTCACCACTAACAACGGGACAGGGGATATCACCCCTCCACTTT few TRBJ1-6 TRBV18 TRBD1
CASSLEPSGGAGETQYF TGCGCCAGCAGCTTGGAGCCTAGCGGGGGGGCCGGGGAGACCCAGTACTTC NA TRBJ2-5 TRBV5-1 TRBD2
CASSSQGIQETQYF TGTGCCAGCAGCTCCCAGGGTATCCAAGAGACCCAGTACTTC NA TRBJ2-5 TRBV5-6 NA
CAISESGSLTTPQHF TGTGCCATCAGTGAGTCGGGCAGCCTAACCACGCCCCAGCATTTT NA TRBJ1-5 TRBV10-3 NA
CASSLDRRNEQFF TGTGCCAGCAGCCTTGACAGGCGCAATGAGCAGTTCTTC NA TRBJ2-1 TRBV11-2 NA
CASSSDSYEQYF TGTGCCAGCAGTTCGGACAGCTACGAGCAGTACTTC NA TRBJ2-7 TRBV5-6 NA
CASSVQVETQYF TGTGCCAGCAGTGTACAGGTAGAGACCCAGTACTTC NA TRBJ2-5 TRBV2 NA